This TCR beta chain came from a study of untreated major depressive disorder. The study's findings and limits: Findings may not generalize because the study sample was small.

CD4+ T cells were isolated from thawed PBMCs by magnetic negative selection. Only one count was recorded for this clone. Its antigen is undetermined. TCRdb's copy holds only in-frame clones and misses some; the assay was immunoSEQ multiplex PCR. This sample yields 15,000 to 20,000 clones, of which more than 75% are seen a single time; about 0.82% belongs to the top ten. The sequencing input was CD4+ T cells from PBMCs. The receptor was isolated from a woman aged 25 to 39 in good health.

The CDR3 region is CASSLRLARNTGELFF. The CDR3 bases are TGTGCCAGCAGCTTACGCCTAGCGAGGAACACCGGGGAGCTGTTTTTT. The chain joins TRBV7-6 to TRBJ2-2, with D maybe TRBD2 (6 bases). Looked up from germline, CDR1 is SGHVS and CDR2 is FNYEAQ. Trimming stripped 2 bases from V and 1 base from J, with 11 bases between. This CDR3 region has 16 residues. Together with reference TRBV7-6 and TRBJ2-2, the CDR3 gives the full variable domain: GAGVSQSPRYKVTKRGQDVALRCDPISGHVSLYWYRQALGQGPEFLTYFNYEAQQDKSGLPNDRFSAERPEGSISTLTIQRTEQRDSAMYRCASSLRLARNTGELFFGEGSRLTVL.